This T cell receptor (beta chain) was obtained from a study of T cell responses to AZD1222 COVID-19 vaccine. Regarding this clone: Its antigen is unidentified.

The study, taken as a whole, reports: Along spike, vaccine-associated CD4 TCRs were found throughout, with dominance at 160-218 and 743-854. Donors were chiefly white British, with a greater number of females, and clonal diversity was perhaps underestimated. Only six or seven AZD1222 recipients tested seropositive at baseline.

Measured with immunoSEQ multiplex PCR; TCRdb has only the in-frame clones, and not every one. The sample holds some 87,000 clones, 91% seen once. The CDR3 is 14 residues long. The germline CDR1 and CDR2 sequences are MDHEN and SYDVKM. V lost 3 bases, J lost 1 base, and 4 bases lay in between. This chain connects TRBV28 to TRBJ2-6, with D unclear. The input for sequencing was peripheral blood, taken on day 0 of MenACWY control vaccination. This TCR derives from an adult in good health. CDR3 DNA sequence: TGTGCCAGCAGTTTGGAGTCTGGGGCCAACGTCCTGACTTTC. This codes for CASSLESGANVLTF.